The clone carrying this T cell receptor beta chain was counted many times. TCRdb reprocessed the 5' RACE reads with MiXCR, giving one entry per CDR3 protein. The table includes hundreds of thousands of distinct CDR3 sequences, roughly 20% detected once. These data belong to a study of identical twins. The same data also contributed to another study, on T cells expressing NK-cell markers.

This sequence originates from a woman under 30 in good health. Sequencing was performed on PBMCs.

The CDR3 loop reads CASSFLGLAGGDEQFF. The CDR3 nucleotides are TGTGCCAGCAGCTTCCTAGGACTAGCGGGGGGGGATGAGCAGTTCTTC. The chain recombines TRBV9 with TRBJ2-1, with TRBD2 matching over 15 bases. Trimming removed 4 bases from V and 8 bases from J; junction bases left unmatched: 7. The CDR3 has 16 residues. Germline lookup yields CDR1 SGDLS and CDR2 YYNGEE.